These T cell receptor beta chains were read from a single sample in a study of shared clonotypes between healthy human individuals. Here immunoSEQ multiplex PCR was the method, and the copy in TCRdb shows in-frame clones only, minus some. The data contain about 2.3 million clones, under 95% of them singletons. The specimen sequenced was naive CD4+ T cells from PBMCs. The receptors shown here come from a young man in good health. Some clones in this sample may be carry-over from other donors' samples. Each CDR3 is given with its conserved first and last residue. The order of the fields is clone size, V gene, D gene, J gene, CDR3 DNA, CDR3 protein. A D gene is named only where the DNA matches it firmly. Rows give clone size only sometimes, using once, few, many, or a class for an expanded clone.

NA	TRBV28	TRBD2	TRBJ2-4	TGTGCCAGCAGTTTATATCCTAGCGGAGGCCCCAGAGGCAAAAACATTCAGTACTTC	CASSLYPSGGPRGKNIQYF
NA	TRBV5-5	NA	TRBJ2-5	TGTGCCAGCAGCTTGGCCGGGGGATTAGAGACCCAGTACTTC	CASSLAGGLETQYF
NA	TRBV5-5	TRBD1	TRBJ2-4	TGTGCCAGCAGCTTAATGAGGGGGCTAGGGAACATTCAGTACTTC	CASSLMRGLGNIQYF
NA	TRBV7-3	NA	TRBJ1-1	TGTGCCAGCAGCTTAATTGCGGGACATGACACTGAAGCTTTCTTT	CASSLIAGHDTEAFF
NA	TRBV14	NA	TRBJ1-3	TGTGCCAGCAGCCACAGCTCTGGAAACACCATATATTTT	CASSHSSGNTIYF
few	TRBV29-1	NA	TRBJ1-1	TGCAGCGTTGGGTTCCCCGCGGCCGCTGAAGCTTTCTTT	CSVGFPAAAEAFF
NA	TRBV2	NA	TRBJ2-5	TGTGCCAGCAGTGAAGCCCTTTTCCAAGAGACCCAGTACTTC	CASSEALFQETQYF
NA	TRBV10-1	TRBD1	TRBJ1-1	TGCGCCAGCAGTGAGACAGACAGGGACATGAACACTGAAGCTTTCTTT	CASSETDRDMNTEAFF
NA	TRBV7-9	TRBD2	TRBJ2-7	TGTGCCAGCAGCTTAGAACTAGCGGGAAGAGGGCAGTACTTC	CASSLELAGRGQYF
NA	TRBV28	NA	TRBJ1-2	TGTGCCAGCAGCCTCATTAGGGGGTATGGCTACACCTTC	CASSLIRGYGYTF
NA	TRBV7-2	TRBD2	TRBJ2-3	TGTGCCAGCAGCCCAGTACTAGCGGGAGGGGCAGATACGCAGTATTTT	CASSPVLAGGADTQYF
NA	TRBV6-6	NA	TRBJ2-7	TGTGCCAGCTCAGGGGCGGGGTACACCTACGAGCAGTACTTC	CASSGAGYTYEQYF
NA	TRBV27	NA	TRBJ1-2	TGTGCCAGCAGTTTAAAGGACCTGGGCTATGGCTACACCTTC	CASSLKDLGYGYTF
many	TRBV5-1	TRBD2	TRBJ2-1	TGCGCCAGCAGCGGACTAGCGGGAGTTTCAAATGAGCAGTTCTTC	CASSGLAGVSNEQFF
once	TRBV7-3	NA	TRBJ2-3	TGTGCCAGCGGTATGAGCACAGATACGCAGTATTTT	CASGMSTDTQYF
NA	TRBV10-3	TRBD1	TRBJ1-2	TGTGCCATCAGTGACGACAGGGATAGTTTAGGCTACACCTTC	CAISDDRDSLGYTF
NA	TRBV7-9	NA	TRBJ2-3	TGTGCCAGCAGCTTAGAGGTCGGGAGCCCAGATACGCAGTATTTT	CASSLEVGSPDTQYF
NA	TRBV28	TRBD2	TRBJ2-1	TGTGCCAGCAGGTTTTTGAGCGGGAGTTCCTACAATGAGCAGTTCTTC	CASRFLSGSSYNEQFF
NA	TRBV30	NA	TRBJ1-4	TGTGCCTGGAGTCGATTTGAAAAACTGTTTTTT	CAWSRFEKLFF
few	TRBV28	NA	TRBJ1-5	TGTGCCAGTGAGGGGGTCTCCGGGGATCAGCCCCAGCATTTT	CASEGVSGDQPQHF
once	TRBV5-1	NA	TRBJ2-5	TGCGCCAGCAGCTTGGCTCGAGGGGAGACCCAGTACTTC	CASSLARGETQYF
once	TRBV15	NA	TRBJ1-5	TGTGCCACCAGCAGAGATGTCAATCAGCCCCAGCATTTT	CATSRDVNQPQHF
NA	TRBV7-8	NA	TRBJ2-2	TGTGCCAGCAGCTTAATTCAGGGCTGGGCCGCCGGGGAGCTGTTTTTT	CASSLIQGWAAGELFF
NA	TRBV5-8	TRBD2	TRBJ2-7	TGTGCCAGCAGCCGAGGGCTAGCGGGTTTTTACGAGCAGTACTTC	CASSRGLAGFYEQYF
NA	TRBV6-6	NA	TRBJ2-3	TGTGCCAGCAGTTACGGGGGTACGCAGTATTTT	CASSYGGTQYF
NA	TRBV27	TRBD2	TRBJ2-1	TGTGCCAGCAGTTTACAATGGGGGGAGGGATTACTTTACAATGAGCAGTTCTTC	CASSLQWGEGLLYNEQFF
NA	TRBV5-1	NA	TRBJ1-4	TGCGCCAGCAGGCAGGGGACCGATAGATGGTATGAAAAACTGTTTTTT	CASRQGTDRWYEKLFF
NA	TRBV15	TRBD2	TRBJ2-1	TGTGCCACCAGCAGGGAAGCGGGGTCCTACAATGAGCAGTTCTTC	CATSREAGSYNEQFF
NA	TRBV5-8	NA	TRBJ2-1	TGTGCCAGCAGCTTCCGGGGGACCGGGTACAATGAGCAGTTCTTC	CASSFRGTGYNEQFF
NA	TRBV14	NA	TRBJ2-2	TGTGCCAGCAGCCCCAGCTCACTAGCAGGCACCGGGGAGCTGTTTTTT	CASSPSSLAGTGELFF
NA	TRBV28	TRBD1	TRBJ2-1	TGTGCCAGCATCCACCGGGGACAGTACTACAATGAGCAGTTCTTC	CASIHRGQYYNEQFF
NA	TRBV30	TRBD1	TRBJ2-5	TGTGCCTGGAGACAGGGGGCCGGGGAGACCCAGTACTTC	CAWRQGAGETQYF
NA	TRBV7-2	NA	TRBJ2-3	TGTGCCAGCAGCATGACGTCAGATACGCAGTATTTT	CASSMTSDTQYF
NA	TRBV19	NA	TRBJ1-5	TGTGCCAGTAGTGGAGCTGGGACGCCCCCCCAGCATTTT	CASSGAGTPPQHF
NA	TRBV9	NA	TRBJ2-1	TGTGCCAGCAGCGTAGCACCAGGTCAGGATGCGCAGTTCTTC	CASSVAPGQDAQFF
many	TRBV29-1	NA	TRBJ2-5	TGCAGCCCCTCGGTACTAGTAGGTCGGGAGACCCAGTACTTC	CSPSVLVGRETQYF
NA	TRBV28	NA	TRBJ2-7	TGTGCCATCTCGGGAGTTCTGCGGGTAGCCGAGCAGTACTTC	CAISGVLRVAEQYF
NA	TRBV5-4	TRBD2	TRBJ2-7	TGTGCCAGCAGCTTTGCGGGAGCCCCCTACGAGCAGTACTTC	CASSFAGAPYEQYF
NA	TRBV25-1	NA	TRBJ1-4	TGTGCCAGCAGTGGGACGTTCGAACTGTTTTTT	CASSGTFELFF
NA	TRBV9	NA	TRBJ2-3	TGTGCCAGCAGCGCCGGGACACCAGGCACAGATACGCAGTATTTT	CASSAGTPGTDTQYF
NA	TRBV5-1	NA	TRBJ1-5	TGCGCCAGCAGCTTGGACGGGTTATTACCCCAGCATTTT	CASSLDGLLPQHF
once	TRBV7-9	NA	TRBJ1-2	TGTGCCAGCAGCGCCTCAGGGGTCGGCTACACCTTC	CASSASGVGYTF
NA	TRBV7-3	NA	TRBJ1-1	TGTGCCAGCAGCCCCGGGCTACTACGCACTGAAGCTTTCTTT	CASSPGLLRTEAFF
NA	TRBV6-6	TRBD2	TRBJ2-1	TGTGCCAGCAGGCTGGACGGATCAGCGGGATTCAATGAGCAGTTCTTC	CASRLDGSAGFNEQFF
NA	TRBV7-3	TRBD1	TRBJ1-5	TGTGCCAGCAGCACCCTGGACAGGGATGAGCCCCAGCATTTT	CASSTLDRDEPQHF
NA	TRBV30	NA	TRBJ1-2	TGTGCCTGGAGTGTATCGATGGGGTATGGCTACACCTTC	CAWSVSMGYGYTF
NA	TRBV5-1	TRBD2	TRBJ2-7	TGCGCCAGCAGCTTGGTGGTAGCGGGAGGGCACGAGCAGTACTTC	CASSLVVAGGHEQYF
NA	TRBV6-4	NA	TRBJ2-3	TGTGCCAGCAGTGAATCGAGTCTTATCACAGATACGCAGTATTTT	CASSESSLITDTQYF
once	TRBV28	TRBD1	TRBJ2-1	TGTGCCAGCAGTCTTATTGGGACAGCTTACTACAATGAGCAGTTCTTC	CASSLIGTAYYNEQFF
NA	TRBV11-2	NA	TRBJ1-4	TGTGCCAGCAGCACATTCAATGAAAAACTGTTTTTT	CASSTFNEKLFF
NA	TRBV2	NA	TRBJ2-1	TGTGCCAGCAAGAATAACAATGAGCAGTTCTTC	CASKNNNEQFF
NA	TRBV6-1	NA	TRBJ1-2	TGTGCCAGCAGTCTAGAGACAGAGGATGGCTACACCTTC	CASSLETEDGYTF
NA	TRBV5-1	TRBD2	TRBJ2-5	TGCGCCAGCAGCTTACCCCTACTAGCGGGAGGAGGGGGTGAGACCCAGTACTTC	CASSLPLLAGGGGETQYF
once	TRBV6-1	NA	TRBJ1-4	TGTGCCAGCAGTGAAGCGCTAGGGGGGAGTAATGAAAAACTGTTTTTT	CASSEALGGSNEKLFF
NA	TRBV21-1	NA	TRBJ1-1	TGTGCCAGCAGCAGTCAGCAGGCTTTCTTT	CASSSQQAFF
NA	TRBV4-1	NA	TRBJ1-4	TGCGCCAGCAGCCTCGTTGGCAGGGTGAATGAAAAACTGTTTTTT	CASSLVGRVNEKLFF
NA	TRBV5-6	TRBD2	TRBJ2-7	TGTGCCAGCAGCTTTTGGACTAGCGGGTTATCTCTCGAGCAGTACTTC	CASSFWTSGLSLEQYF
NA	TRBV5-1	NA	TRBJ2-1	TGCGCCAGCCGTGGGACGGGAGCTGGCTCCTACAATGAGCAGTTCTTC	CASRGTGAGSYNEQFF